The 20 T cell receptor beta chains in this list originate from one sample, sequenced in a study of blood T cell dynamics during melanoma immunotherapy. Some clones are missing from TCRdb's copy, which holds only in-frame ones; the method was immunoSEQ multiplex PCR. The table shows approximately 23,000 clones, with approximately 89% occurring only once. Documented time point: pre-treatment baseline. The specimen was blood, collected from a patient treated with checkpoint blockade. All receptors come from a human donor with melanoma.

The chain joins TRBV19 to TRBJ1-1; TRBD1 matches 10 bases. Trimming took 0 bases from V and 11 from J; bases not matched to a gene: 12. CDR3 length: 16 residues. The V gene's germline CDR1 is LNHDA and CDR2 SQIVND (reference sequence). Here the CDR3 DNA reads TGTGCCAGTAGTATAGAAGGACAGGGGGACGTCGTTCGGGCTTTCTTT. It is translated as CASSIEGQGDVVRAFF.

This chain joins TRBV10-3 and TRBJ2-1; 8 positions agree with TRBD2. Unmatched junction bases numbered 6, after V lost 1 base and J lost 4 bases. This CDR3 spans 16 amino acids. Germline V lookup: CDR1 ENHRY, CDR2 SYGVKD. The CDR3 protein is CAISEFSGIEYNEQFF. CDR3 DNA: TGTGCCATCAGTGAGTTTAGCGGGATAGAATACAATGAGCAGTTCTTC.

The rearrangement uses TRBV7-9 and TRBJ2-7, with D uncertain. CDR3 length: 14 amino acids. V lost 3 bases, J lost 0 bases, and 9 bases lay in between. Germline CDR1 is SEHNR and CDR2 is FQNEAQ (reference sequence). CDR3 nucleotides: TGTGCCAGCAGCTTCTCAGGCTACTCCTACGAGCAGTACTTC. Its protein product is CASSFSGYSYEQYF.

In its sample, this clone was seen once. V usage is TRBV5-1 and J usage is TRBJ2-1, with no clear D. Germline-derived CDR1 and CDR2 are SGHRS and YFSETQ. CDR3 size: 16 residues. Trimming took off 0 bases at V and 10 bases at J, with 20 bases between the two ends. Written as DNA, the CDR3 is TGCGCCAGCAGCTTGGCGATGGGCCACGCCATCGGAGAGCAGTTCTTC. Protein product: CASSLAMGHAIGEQFF.

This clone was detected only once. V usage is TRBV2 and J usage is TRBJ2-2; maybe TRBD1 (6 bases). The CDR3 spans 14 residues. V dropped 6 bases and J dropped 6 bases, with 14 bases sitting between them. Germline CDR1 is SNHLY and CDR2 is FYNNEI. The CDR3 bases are TGTGCCAGCAGGCAACAGGGTGTAGCCGGGGAGCTGTTTTTT. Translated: CASRQQGVAGELFF.

CDR3 DNA sequence: TGTGCCAGCAGCACGCAGGGTGGGGGCACAGATACGCAGTATTTT. Protein product: CASSTQGGGTDTQYF. The chain has TRBV5-4 and TRBJ2-3; tentative D call: TRBD1 (5 bases). The CDR3 loop spans 15 amino acids. V lost 4 bases to trimming and J lost 1 base, with 13 bases between them. In germline, CDR1 is SGHNT, CDR2 YYREEE (reference sequence). Together with reference TRBV5-4 and TRBJ2-3, the CDR3 gives the full variable domain: ETGVTQSPTHLIKTRGQQVTLRCSSQSGHNTVSWYQQALGQGPQFIFQYYREEENGRGNFPPRFSGLQFPNYSSELNVNALELDDSALYLCASSTQGGGTDTQYFGPGTRLTVL.

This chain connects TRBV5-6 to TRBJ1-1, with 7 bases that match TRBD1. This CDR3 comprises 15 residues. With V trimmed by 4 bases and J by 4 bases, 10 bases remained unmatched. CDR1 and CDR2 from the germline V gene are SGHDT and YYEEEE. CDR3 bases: TGTGCCAGCAGCACCGAGTACTCAGGGGGCACTGAAGCTTTCTTT. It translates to CASSTEYSGGTEAFF.

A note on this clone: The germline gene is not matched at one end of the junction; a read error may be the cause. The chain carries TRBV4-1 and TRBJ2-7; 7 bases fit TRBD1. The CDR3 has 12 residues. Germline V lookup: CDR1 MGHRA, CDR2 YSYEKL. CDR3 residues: CASSQEMGQQNF. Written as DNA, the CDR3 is TGCGCCAGCAGCCAAGAGATGGGACAGCAGAACTTC.

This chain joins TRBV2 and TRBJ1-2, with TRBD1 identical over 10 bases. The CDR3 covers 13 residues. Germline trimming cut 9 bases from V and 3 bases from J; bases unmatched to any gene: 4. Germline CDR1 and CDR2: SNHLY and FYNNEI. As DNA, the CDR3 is TGTGCCAGGGGGACAGGGGCACACTATGGCTACACCTTC. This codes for CARGTGAHYGYTF.

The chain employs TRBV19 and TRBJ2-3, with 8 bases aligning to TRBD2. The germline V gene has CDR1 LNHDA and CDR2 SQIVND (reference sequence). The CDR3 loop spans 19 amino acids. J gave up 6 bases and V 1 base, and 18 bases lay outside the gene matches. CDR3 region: CASSIGGGRGSGRGDTQYF. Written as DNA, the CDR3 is TGTGCCAGTAGTATAGGTGGCGGAAGAGGCAGCGGGAGAGGGGATACGCAGTATTTT. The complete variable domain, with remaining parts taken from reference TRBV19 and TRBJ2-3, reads DGGITQSPKYLFRKEGQNVTLSCEQNLNHDAMYWYRQDPGQGLRLIYYSQIVNDFQKGDIAEGYSVSREKKESFPLTVTSAQKNPTAFYLCASSIGGGRGSGRGDTQYFGPGTRLTVL.

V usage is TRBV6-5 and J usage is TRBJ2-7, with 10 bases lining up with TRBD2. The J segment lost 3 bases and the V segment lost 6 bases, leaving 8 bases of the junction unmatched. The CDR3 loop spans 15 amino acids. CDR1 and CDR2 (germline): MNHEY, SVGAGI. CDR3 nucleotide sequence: TGTGCCAGCAGGCCCCCTAGCGGGGGCTACTACGAGCAGTACTTC. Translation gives CASRPPSGGYYEQYF.

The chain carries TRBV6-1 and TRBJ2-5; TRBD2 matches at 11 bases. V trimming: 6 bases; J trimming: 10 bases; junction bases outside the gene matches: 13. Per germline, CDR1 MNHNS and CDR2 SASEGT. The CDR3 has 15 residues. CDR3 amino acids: CASRDISGRGRDQYF. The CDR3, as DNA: TGTGCCAGCAGAGATATTAGCGGGAGGGGGAGGGACCAGTACTTC.

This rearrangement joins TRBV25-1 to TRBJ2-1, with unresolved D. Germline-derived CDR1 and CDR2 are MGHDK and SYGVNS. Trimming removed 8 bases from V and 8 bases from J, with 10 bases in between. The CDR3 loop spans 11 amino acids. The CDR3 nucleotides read TGTGCCAGCGGGCGTCGGGATGAGCAGTTCTTC. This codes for CASGRRDEQFF.

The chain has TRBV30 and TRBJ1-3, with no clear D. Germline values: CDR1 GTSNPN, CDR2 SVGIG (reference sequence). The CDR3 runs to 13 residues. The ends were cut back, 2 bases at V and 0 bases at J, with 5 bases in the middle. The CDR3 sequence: CAWSFGSGNTIYF. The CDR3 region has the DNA TGTGCCTGGAGTTTTGGCTCTGGAAACACCATATATTTT.

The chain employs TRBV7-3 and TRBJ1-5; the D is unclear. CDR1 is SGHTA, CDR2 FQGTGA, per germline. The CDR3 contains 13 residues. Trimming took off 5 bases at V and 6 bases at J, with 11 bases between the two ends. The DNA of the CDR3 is TGTGCCAGCAGCCCACCCCCTCCTCAGCCCCAGCATTTT. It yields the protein CASSPPPPQPQHF.

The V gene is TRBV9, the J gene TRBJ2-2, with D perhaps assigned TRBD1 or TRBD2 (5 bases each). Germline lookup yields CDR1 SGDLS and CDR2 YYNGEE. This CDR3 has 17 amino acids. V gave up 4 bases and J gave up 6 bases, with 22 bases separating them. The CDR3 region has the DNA TGTGCCAGCAGCTTCCTGCGAGGGGCAGCCGGCGCCGGGGAGCTGTTTTTT. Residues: CASSFLRGAAGAGELFF.

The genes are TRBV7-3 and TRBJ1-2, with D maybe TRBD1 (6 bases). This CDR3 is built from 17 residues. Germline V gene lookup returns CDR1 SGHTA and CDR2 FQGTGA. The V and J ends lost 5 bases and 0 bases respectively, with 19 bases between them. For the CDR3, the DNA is TGTGCCAGCAGCCCTATTGGGGGGGGACATGCTAACTATGGCTACACCTTC. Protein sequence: CASSPIGGGHANYGYTF.

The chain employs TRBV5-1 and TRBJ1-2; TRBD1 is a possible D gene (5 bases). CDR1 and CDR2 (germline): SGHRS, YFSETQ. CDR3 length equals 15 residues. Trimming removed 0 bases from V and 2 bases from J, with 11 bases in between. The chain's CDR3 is CASSLAGTGNYGYTF. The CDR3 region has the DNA TGCGCCAGCAGCTTGGCCGGGACGGGAAACTATGGCTACACCTTC.

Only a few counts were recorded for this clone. The CDR3 here is CASSLVEGGYPYF. CDR3 nucleotides: TGTGCCAGCAGCTTAGTCGAGGGGGGATATCCGTACTTC. The V and J genes are TRBV7-3 and TRBJ2-7; either TRBD1 or TRBD2 may fit D (6 bases each). There are 13 residues in the CDR3. Germline CDR1 and CDR2: SGHTA and FQGTGA. Trimming shortened V by 2 bases and J by 12 bases, and 17 bases separated the two germline ends.

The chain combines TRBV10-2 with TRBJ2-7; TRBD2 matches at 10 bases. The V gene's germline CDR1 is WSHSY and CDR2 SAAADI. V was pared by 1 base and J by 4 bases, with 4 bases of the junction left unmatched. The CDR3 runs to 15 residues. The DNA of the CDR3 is TGCGCCAGCAGTGAGTGGGCTAGCGGGAGTTACGAGCAGTACTTC. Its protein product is CASSEWASGSYEQYF.